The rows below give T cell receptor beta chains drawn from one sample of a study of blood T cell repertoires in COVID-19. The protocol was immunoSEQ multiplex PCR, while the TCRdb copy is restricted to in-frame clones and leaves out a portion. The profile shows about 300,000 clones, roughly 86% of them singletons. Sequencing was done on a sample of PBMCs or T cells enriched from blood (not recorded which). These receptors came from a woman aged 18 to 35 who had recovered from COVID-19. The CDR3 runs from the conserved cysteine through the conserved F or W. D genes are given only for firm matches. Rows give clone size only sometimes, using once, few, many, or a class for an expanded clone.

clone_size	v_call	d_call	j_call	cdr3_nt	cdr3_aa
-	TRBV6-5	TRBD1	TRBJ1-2	TGTGCCAGCAGTTCTGGACAGGGAATCAGCTACACCTTC	CASSSGQGISYTF
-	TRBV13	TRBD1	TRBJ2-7	TGTGCCAGCAGCGTAGACGGACAGGGGGTTTACGGCGAGCAGTACTTC	CASSVDGQGVYGEQYF
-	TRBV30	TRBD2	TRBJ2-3	TGTGCCTGGAGTAATGGGGGGGGACGAACAGATACGCAGTATTTT	CAWSNGGGRTDTQYF
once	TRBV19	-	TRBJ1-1	TGTGCCAGTAGTGAACAGGTGGGCACTGAAGCTTTCTTT	CASSEQVGTEAFF
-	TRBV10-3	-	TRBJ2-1	TGTGCCATCAGGACCTCCCCAGGCTCCTACAATGAGCAGTTCTTC	CAIRTSPGSYNEQFF
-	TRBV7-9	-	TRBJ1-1	TGTGCCAGCAGCTTAGGTTTTTCGGGTCGAGTCACTGAAGCTTTCTTT	CASSLGFSGRVTEAFF
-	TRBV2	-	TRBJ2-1	TGTGCCAGCGAGACTTCGGTTTACAATGAGCAGTTCTTC	CASETSVYNEQFF
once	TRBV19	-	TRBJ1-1	TGTGCCAGTAGTATCCAAGTCAGAATTAAGAACACTGAAGCTTTCTTT	CASSIQVRIKNTEAFF
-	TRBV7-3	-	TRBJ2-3	TGTGCCAGCAGCTTAAACCCGGGAGTGACGGCAGATACGCAGTATTTT	CASSLNPGVTADTQYF
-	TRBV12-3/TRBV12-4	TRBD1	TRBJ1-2	TGTGCCAGCCGCATGACAGGGAACTATGGCTACACCTTC	CASRMTGNYGYTF
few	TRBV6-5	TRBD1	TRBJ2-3	TGTGCCACCCGGACCCGGACAGGTTACACAGATACGCAGTATTTT	CATRTRTGYTDTQYF
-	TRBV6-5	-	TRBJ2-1	TGTGCCAGCAGCCCGTCAACGGGATCGCGAAATGAGCAGTTCTTC	CASSPSTGSRNEQFF
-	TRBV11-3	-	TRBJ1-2	TGTGCCAGCAGCTTAGCTCCCCTCACTCCGGGAGAACGTGGCTACACCTTC	CASSLAPLTPGERGYTF
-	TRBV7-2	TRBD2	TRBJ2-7	TGTGCCAGCAGCTTGACATTAGCGGGGGCCTACTCCTACGAGCAGTACTTC	CASSLTLAGAYSYEQYF
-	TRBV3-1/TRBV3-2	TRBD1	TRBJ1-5	TGTGCCAGCAGACAATCCGGGACAGGTGATCAGCCCCAGCATTTT	CASRQSGTGDQPQHF
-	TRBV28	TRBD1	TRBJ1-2	TGTGCCAGCAGCAACCCCGGGACAGGGCCCCTCTATGGCTACACCTTC	CASSNPGTGPLYGYTF
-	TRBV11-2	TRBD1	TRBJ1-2	TGTGCCAGCAGCTTAGCCGCGCTCTCCGGACAGGGGGCTTTC	CASSLAALSGQGAF
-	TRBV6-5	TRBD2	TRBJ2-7	TGTGCCAGCAGATTCGGGCTAGCGGGAGTCTACGAGCAGTACTTC	CASRFGLAGVYEQYF
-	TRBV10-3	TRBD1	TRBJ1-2	TGTGCCACCAGGACAGGGGAGGAGTATGGCTACACCTTC	CATRTGEEYGYTF
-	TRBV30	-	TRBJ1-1	TGTGCCTGGTGCCCTACAGGTAACACTGAAGCTTTCTTT	CAWCPTGNTEAFF
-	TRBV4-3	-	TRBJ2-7	TGCGCCAGCAGCCTGGACCGGGGAGTCTACGAGCAGTACTTC	CASSLDRGVYEQYF
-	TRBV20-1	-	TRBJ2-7	TGCAGTGCTAGTGAGCGGTCGACCTACGAGCAGTACTTC	CSASERSTYEQYF
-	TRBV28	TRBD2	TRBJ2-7	TGTGCCAGCAGTTTAGCTAGCGGGAGCTTATCCTACGAGCAGTACTTC	CASSLASGSLSYEQYF
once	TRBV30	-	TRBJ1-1	TGTGCCGGAATACAGGAGAACACTGAAGCTTTCTTT	CAGIQENTEAFF
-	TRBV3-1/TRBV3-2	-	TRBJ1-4	TGTGCCAGCAGCCTCGGGGGTTCGTCTAATGAAAAACTGTTTTTT	CASSLGGSSNEKLFF
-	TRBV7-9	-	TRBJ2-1	TGTGCCATCCGGGGAGCGGTCGGTGAGCAGTTCTTC	CAIRGAVGEQFF
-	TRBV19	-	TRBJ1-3	TGTGCCACCACAGGGCACTCTGGAAACACCATATATTTT	CATTGHSGNTIYF
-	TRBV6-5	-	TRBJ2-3	TGTGCCAGCAGCATGACTCAAGGTTACACAGATACGCAGTATTTT	CASSMTQGYTDTQYF
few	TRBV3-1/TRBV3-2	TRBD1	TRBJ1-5	TGTGCCAGCAGCCAAGGGCCAGGGGGTCATCAGCCCCAGCATTTT	CASSQGPGGHQPQHF
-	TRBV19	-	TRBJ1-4	TGTGCCAGTAGTATGCAGGGAGGAAAAGAAAAACTGTTTTTT	CASSMQGGKEKLFF
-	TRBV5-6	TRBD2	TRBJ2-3	TGTGCCAGCAGCTTGACTCCGGGACTAGCCGGACTGAGAGATACGCAGTATTTT	CASSLTPGLAGLRDTQYF
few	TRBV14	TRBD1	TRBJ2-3	TGTGCCAGCAGCCGAGGGACAGGGTATCACACAGATACGCAGTATTTT	CASSRGTGYHTDTQYF
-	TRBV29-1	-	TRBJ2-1	TGCAGCGTTGAAGTGAGGACGGGATCCAGCTCCTACAATGAGCAGTTCTTC	CSVEVRTGSSSYNEQFF
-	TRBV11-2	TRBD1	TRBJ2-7	TGTGCCAGCAGCACGACAGGGGCTAAGAAGGACGAGCAGTACTTC	CASSTTGAKKDEQYF
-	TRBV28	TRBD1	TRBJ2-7	TGTGCCAGCAGCCACCGGGACAGGGGTTACGAGCAGTACTTC	CASSHRDRGYEQYF